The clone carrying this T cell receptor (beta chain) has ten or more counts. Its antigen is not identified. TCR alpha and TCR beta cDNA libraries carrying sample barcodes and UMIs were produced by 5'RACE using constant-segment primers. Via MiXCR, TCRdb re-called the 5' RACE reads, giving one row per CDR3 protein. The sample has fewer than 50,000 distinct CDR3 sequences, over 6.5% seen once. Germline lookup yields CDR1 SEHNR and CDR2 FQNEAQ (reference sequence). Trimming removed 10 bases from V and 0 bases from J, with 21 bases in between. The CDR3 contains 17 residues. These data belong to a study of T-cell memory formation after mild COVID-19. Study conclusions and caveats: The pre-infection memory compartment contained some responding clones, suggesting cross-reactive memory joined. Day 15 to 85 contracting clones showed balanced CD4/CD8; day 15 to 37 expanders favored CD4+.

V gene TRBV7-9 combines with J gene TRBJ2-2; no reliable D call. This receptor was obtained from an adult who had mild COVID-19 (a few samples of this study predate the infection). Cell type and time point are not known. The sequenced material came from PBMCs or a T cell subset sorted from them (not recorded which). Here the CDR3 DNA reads TGTGCCATACCGGTGTGGCAGGCACCCACGAACACCGGGGAGCTGTTTTTT. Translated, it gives CAIPVWQAPTNTGELFF.